One and the same sample provided the 9 T cell receptor beta chains below, sequenced in a study of cytomegalovirus exposure and HLA in healthy donors. Primers: 60 Vbeta forward and 13 Jbeta reverse. Sequencing was performed with immunoSEQ multiplex PCR; in TCRdb, only in-frame clones are kept and a portion is missing. The data show 140,000 or so clones, about two thirds seen once. Material for sequencing was PBMCs. The receptors were sampled from a man between 40 and 49 years old in good health and CMV-seronegative.

The chain recombines TRBV7-2 with TRBJ2-5; 14 nucleotides agree with TRBD2. Per germline, CDR1 SGHTA and CDR2 FQGNSA. Trimming took 5 bases from V and 0 from J; bases not matched to a gene: 11. This CDR3 is built from 19 residues. For the CDR3, the DNA is TGTGCCAGCAGCCCGAAAGGACTAGCGGGAGGAGGTTACCAAGAGACCCAGTACTTC. Its protein product is CASSPKGLAGGGYQETQYF.

V gene TRBV19 combines with J gene TRBJ2-1; 8 positions match TRBD2. CDR3 length: 14 residues. The V gene end was trimmed by 5 bases and the J gene end by 8 bases; junction bases not matched to a gene: 8. Per the germline V gene, CDR1 is LNHDA and CDR2 is SQIVND (reference sequence). This CDR3 reads CASSSLAGRDEQFF. The CDR3 DNA reads as TGTGCCAGTAGTTCATTAGCGGGAAGGGATGAGCAGTTCTTC.

V usage is TRBV2 and J usage is TRBJ1-1, with D possibly TRBD1 on 6 matching bases. Trimming pared 5 bases from V and 4 bases from J, leaving 20 bases between. Germline CDR1 and CDR2: SNHLY and FYNNEI. The CDR3 length is 16 residues. The chain's CDR3 is CASSPSRGGSSTEAFF. The CDR3 nucleotides read TGTGCCAGCAGTCCTTCAAGGGGGGGCTCCAGCACTGAAGCTTTCTTT.

The count of this clone is one. J is TRBJ2-7 and V is TRBV29-1; 10 bases align to TRBD1. This CDR3 has 16 amino acids. Germline V CDR1 and CDR2: SQVTM, ANQGSEA. The V segment lost 1 base and the J segment 3 bases; nucleotides outside the gene matches: 9. CDR3 sequence reads: CSVEVARDRGLYEQYF. CDR3 DNA: TGCAGCGTTGAAGTTGCCCGCGACAGGGGGCTCTACGAGCAGTACTTC.

The V gene is TRBV6-1, the J gene TRBJ1-1; D may be TRBD1 (5 bases). The V and J ends lost 6 bases and 0 bases respectively, with 11 bases between them. Germline CDR1 and CDR2: MNHNS and SASEGT. The CDR3 runs 14 residues. The CDR3 loop is CASSLEGVNTEAFF. The CDR3 coding sequence is TGTGCCAGCAGCCTTGAAGGGGTGAACACTGAAGCTTTCTTT.

A single count supports this clone. The rearrangement links TRBV6-6 to TRBJ2-3; a possible D gene is TRBD1 (6 bases). V gave up 5 bases and J gave up 7 bases, with 13 bases separating them. This CDR3 comprises 13 residues. Looked up from germline, CDR1 is MNHNY and CDR2 is SVGAGI (reference sequence). The CDR3 region has the DNA TGTGCCAGCAGTCAAACAGGGATTAATACGCAGTATTTT. Translated, it gives CASSQTGINTQYF.

The gene calls are TRBV6-5 and TRBJ1-1; D not certain. Trimming cost V 2 bases and J 5 bases, with 9 bases left between them. Per germline, CDR1 MNHEY and CDR2 SVGAGI. The CDR3 extends over 13 amino acids. The CDR3 region is CASSYGVRTEAFF. The CDR3 DNA sequence: TGTGCCAGCAGTTACGGTGTGAGGACTGAAGCTTTCTTT.

This chain links TRBV7-6 with TRBJ2-1, with TRBD1 matching over 8 bases. The CDR3 consists of 20 residues. Germline loops: CDR1 SGHVS, CDR2 FNYEAQ. Germline trimming cut 0 bases from V and 0 bases from J; bases unmatched to any gene: 13. As DNA, the CDR3 is TGTGCCAGCAGCTTAGCGCGTTACAGGGGGACTCTCACCTCCTACAATGAGCAGTTCTTC. Protein product: CASSLARYRGTLTSYNEQFF.

This clone showed up just a few times. The gene calls are TRBV28 and TRBJ2-1; D is possibly TRBD2 (6 bases). Trimming left V 8 bases short and J 4 bases short, with 27 bases between. This CDR3 is 18 amino acids long. Germline-derived CDR1 and CDR2 are MDHEN and SYDVKM. The CDR3, as DNA: TGTGCCAGCCAAGGGTGGTTGGCTCGGGGGTGGGGATACAATGAGCAGTTCTTC. It translates to CASQGWLARGWGYNEQFF.